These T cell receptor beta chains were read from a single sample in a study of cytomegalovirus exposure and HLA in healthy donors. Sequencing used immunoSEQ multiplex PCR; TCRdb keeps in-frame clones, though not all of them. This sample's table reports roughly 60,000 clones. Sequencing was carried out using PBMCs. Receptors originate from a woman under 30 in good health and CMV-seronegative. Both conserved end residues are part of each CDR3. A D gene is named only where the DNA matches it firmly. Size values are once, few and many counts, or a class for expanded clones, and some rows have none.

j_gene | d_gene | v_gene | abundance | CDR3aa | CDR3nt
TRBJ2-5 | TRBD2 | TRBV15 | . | CATSGGGETQYF | TGTGCCACCAGCGGGGGGGGAGAGACCCAGTACTTC
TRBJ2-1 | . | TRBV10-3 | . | CAISESGDNEQFF | TGTGCCATCAGTGAGTCAGGAGACAATGAGCAGTTCTTC
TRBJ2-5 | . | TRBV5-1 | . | CASSSFPGQQETQYF | TGCGCCAGCAGCTCCTTCCCGGGACAACAAGAGACCCAGTACTTC
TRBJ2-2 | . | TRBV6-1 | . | CASVVHGDTGELFF | TGTGCCAGCGTGGTTCACGGGGACACCGGGGAGCTGTTTTTT
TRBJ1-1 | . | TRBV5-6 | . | CASSYYQGEAFF | TGTGCCAGCAGCTACTACCAGGGTGAAGCTTTCTTT
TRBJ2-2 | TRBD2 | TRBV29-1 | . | CSGRIAGVGELFF | TGCAGCGGTAGGATAGCGGGAGTTGGGGAGCTGTTTTTT
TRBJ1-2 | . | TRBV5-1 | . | CASSLAGGGGTNYGYTF | TGCGCCAGCAGCTTGGCCGGAGGGGGGGGAACTAACTATGGCTACACCTTC
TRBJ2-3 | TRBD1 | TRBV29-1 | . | CSVDRASTDTQYF | TGCAGCGTCGACAGGGCTAGCACAGATACGCAGTATTTT
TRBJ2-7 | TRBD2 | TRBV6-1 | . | CATRLAGTFSYEQYF | TGTGCCACCAGACTAGCGGGGACTTTCTCCTACGAGCAGTACTTC
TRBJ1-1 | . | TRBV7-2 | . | CASSLAAGTEAFF | TGTGCCAGCAGCTTAGCGGCCGGGACTGAAGCTTTCTTT
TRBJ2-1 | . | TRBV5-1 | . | CASSRPGGGEGEQFF | TGCGCCAGCAGTCGCCCTGGGGGGGGCGAAGGTGAGCAGTTCTTC
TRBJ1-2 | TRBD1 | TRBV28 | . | CASSSPRDRGSPPNYGYTF | TGTGCCAGCAGTTCCCCACGGGACAGGGGATCTCCCCCGAACTATGGCTACACCTTC
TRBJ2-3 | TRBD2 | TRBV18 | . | CASSTSGSTDTQYF | TGTGCCAGCTCAACTAGCGGAAGCACAGATACGCAGTATTTT
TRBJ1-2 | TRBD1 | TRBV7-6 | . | CASSPTIDLQGSRSGYTF | TGTGCCAGCAGCCCCACTATCGACTTACAGGGGAGCCGGTCGGGCTACACCTTC
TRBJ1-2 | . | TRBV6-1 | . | CASSPGTPANYGYTF | TGTGCCAGCAGCCCCGGGACACCTGCTAACTATGGCTACACCTTC
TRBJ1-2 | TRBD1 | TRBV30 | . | CAWSGGQGGGYTF | TGTGCCTGGAGTGGGGGACAGGGAGGGGGCTACACCTTC
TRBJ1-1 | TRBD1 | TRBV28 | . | CASRTGTGTMNTEAFF | TGTGCCAGCAGAACCGGGACAGGGACAATGAACACTGAAGCTTTCTTT
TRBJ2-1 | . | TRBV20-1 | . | CSALYNEQFF | TGCAGTGCTCTTTACAATGAGCAGTTCTTC
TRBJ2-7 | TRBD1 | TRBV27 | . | CASSFGQGYDEQYF | TGTGCCAGCAGTTTTGGACAGGGGTACGACGAGCAGTACTTC
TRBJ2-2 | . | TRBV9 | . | CASSMRHNTGELFF | TGTGCCAGCAGCATGAGACACAACACCGGGGAGCTGTTTTTT
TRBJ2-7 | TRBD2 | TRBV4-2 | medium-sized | CASSQVIGTSGLEQYF | TGTGCCAGCAGCCAAGTTATAGGGACTAGCGGGCTCGAGCAGTACTTC
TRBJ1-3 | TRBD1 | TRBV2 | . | CASSGPGTGGGGNTIYF | TGTGCCAGCAGTGGGCCTGGGACAGGGGGCGGTGGAAACACCATATATTTT
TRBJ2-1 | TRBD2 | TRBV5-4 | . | CASSSFSGSHNEQFF | TGTGCCAGCAGCTCCTTTAGCGGGAGCCACAATGAGCAGTTCTTC
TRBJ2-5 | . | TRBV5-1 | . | CASSLEGETQYF | TGCGCCAGCAGTCTGGAGGGGGAGACCCAGTACTTC
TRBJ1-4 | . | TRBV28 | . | CASSPNRVGEKLFF | TGTGCCAGCAGCCCTAACAGGGTGGGGGAAAAACTGTTTTTT
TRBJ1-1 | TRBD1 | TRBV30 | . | CAWGTGDTEAFF | TGTGCCTGGGGGACAGGGGACACTGAAGCTTTCTTT